This entry features one T cell receptor (beta chain) sequence. These data come from a study of blood T cell repertoires in COVID-19. Whole-study context: Collection of acute and convalescent COVID-19 samples took place in the United States, Italy and Spain. T cells, B-cell-depleted T cells, or PBMCs supplied cDNA or gDNA.

Germline values: CDR1 SGHTS, CDR2 YDEGEE. The CDR3 is 12 amino acids. Trimming shortened V by 4 bases and J by 4 bases, and 8 bases separated the two germline ends. Produced via immunoSEQ multiplex PCR; TCRdb's table is partial and in-frame only. The table lists about 210,000 clones, about four fifths of them singletons, with 6.5% to 9% in the top ten. This sequence originates from a woman in her forties or fifties with active or convalescent COVID-19. The rearrangement uses TRBV5-8 and TRBJ1-1; D call uncertain. Sequenced: peripheral blood. The CDR3: CASSPRGTEAFF. The CDR3 nucleotides are TGTGCCAGCAGCCCTCGGGGCACTGAAGCTTTCTTT.